This passage covers 5 T cell receptor beta chains from one sample sequenced in a study of T cell responses to AZD1222 COVID-19 vaccine. TCRdb's table, derived via immunoSEQ multiplex PCR, lists solely in-frame clones and lacks some. In the table there are roughly 77,000 clones, just over 90% of which are singletons. The source was peripheral blood, collected on day 0 of MenACWY control vaccination. The receptor source for this set is an adult in good health.

The V and J genes are TRBV19 and TRBJ2-1; 9 bases agree with TRBD2. Unmatched junction bases numbered 4, after V lost 3 bases and J lost 7 bases. The CDR3 is 14 amino acids. The germline V gene encodes CDR1 LNHDA and CDR2 SQIVND (reference sequence). The CDR3 coding sequence is TGTGCCAGTAGTATGATAGCGGGAGCTAATGAGCAGTTCTTC. Translated, it gives CASSMIAGANEQFF.

The V and J genes are TRBV6-5 and TRBJ1-5, with TRBD1 matching over 9 bases. CDR3 length: 13 amino acids. With V trimmed by 11 bases and J by 6 bases, 8 bases remained unmatched. Germline values: CDR1 MNHEY, CDR2 SVGAGI. The DNA of the CDR3 is TGTGCCGTTACACAGGGGGCAGGTCAGCCCCAGCATTTT. Translation: CAVTQGAGQPQHF.

This clone was counted a single time. It is unclear where the CDR3 begins or ends on the DNA, so no DNA is shown, and the CDR3 is as TCRdb lists it. The V gene is TRBV6-5, the J gene TRBJ2-7; TRBD1 is the table's D call and was not checked against the DNA. Germline-derived CDR1 and CDR2 are MNHEY and SVGAGI. The CDR3 is 14 residues long, counting both termini. The CDR3 loop reads CASSSGQGGHEQYF.

V usage is TRBV23-1 and J usage is TRBJ1-2; D may be TRBD1 (6 bases). TRBV23-1 is known as an ORF, though its function is uncertain. This CDR3 contains 11 residues. V was pared by 6 bases and J by 6 bases, with 8 bases between. This CDR3 is CASRTGNGYTF. CDR3 DNA: TGCGCCAGCAGAACAGGGAATGGCTACACCTTC.

J is TRBJ1-4 and V is TRBV15; 9 nucleotides align to TRBD1. Germline assignment: CDR1 LNHNV and CDR2 YYDKDF (reference sequence). V lost 3 bases to trimming and J lost 7 bases; unmatched junction nucleotides: 6. The CDR3 contains 15 residues. CDR3 loop: CATSSKQGAVEKLFF. DNA for the CDR3: TGTGCCACCAGCAGCAAACAGGGGGCGGTTGAAAAACTGTTTTTT.